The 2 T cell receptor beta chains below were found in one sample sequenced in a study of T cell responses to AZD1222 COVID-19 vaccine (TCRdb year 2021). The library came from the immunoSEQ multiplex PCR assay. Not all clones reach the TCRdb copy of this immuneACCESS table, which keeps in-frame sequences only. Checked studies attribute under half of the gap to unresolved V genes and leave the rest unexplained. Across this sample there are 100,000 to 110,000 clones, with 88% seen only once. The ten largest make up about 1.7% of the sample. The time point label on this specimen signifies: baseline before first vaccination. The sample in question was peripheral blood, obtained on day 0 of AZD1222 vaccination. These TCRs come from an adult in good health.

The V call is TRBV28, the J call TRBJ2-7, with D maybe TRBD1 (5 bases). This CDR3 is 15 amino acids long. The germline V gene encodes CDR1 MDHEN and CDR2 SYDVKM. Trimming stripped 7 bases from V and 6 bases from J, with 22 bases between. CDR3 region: CASTPGQFQSGEQYF. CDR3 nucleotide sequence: TGTGCCAGCACCCCTGGACAATTTCAGTCCGGCGAGCAGTACTTC.

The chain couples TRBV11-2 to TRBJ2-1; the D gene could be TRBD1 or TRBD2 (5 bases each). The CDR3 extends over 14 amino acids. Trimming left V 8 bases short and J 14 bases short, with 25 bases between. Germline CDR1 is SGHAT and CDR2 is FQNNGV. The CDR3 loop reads CASGPWDQSGVEFF. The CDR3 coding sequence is TGTGCCAGCGGCCCCTGGGACCAAAGTGGGGTCGAGTTCTTC.